Listed here are 6 T cell receptor beta chains from one sample, sequenced in a study of OX40 agonist ivuxolimab in advanced cancers. Here immunoSEQ multiplex PCR was the method, and the copy in TCRdb shows in-frame clones only, minus some. This table has over 80,000 clones, roughly 80% appearing once. Specimen: CD4+ or CD8+ T cells sorted from blood, collected in a trial of the OX40 agonist ivuxolimab. The receptors shown here come from an adult with an advanced solid tumor such as melanoma, head and neck, liver or kidney cancer.

V gene TRBV6-6 combines with J gene TRBJ2-1, with D tentatively TRBD1 (7 bases). Germline CDR1 is MNHNY and CDR2 is SVGAGI (reference sequence). The CDR3 spans 15 residues. The V end was cut by 0 bases, the J end by 4 bases, with 10 bases between. The CDR3 region is CASSYSQGGYNEQFF. The DNA of the CDR3 is TGTGCCAGCAGTTACTCGCAGGGGGGTTACAATGAGCAGTTCTTC.

This chain connects TRBV2 to TRBJ2-3, with 10 bases that match TRBD2. With 3 bases clipped from V and 4 bases from J, the junction kept 10 bases outside the gene matches. The length of the CDR3 is 17 residues. Germline V gene sequence: CDR1 SNHLY, CDR2 FYNNEI. DNA of the CDR3: TGTGCCAGCAGTGATTACCTAGCGGGGGCCGGGGCAGATACGCAGTATTTT. The encoded protein is CASSDYLAGAGADTQYF. Together with reference TRBV2 and TRBJ2-3, the CDR3 gives the full variable domain: EPEVTQTPSHQVTQMGQEVILRCVPISNHLYFYWYRQILGQKVEFLVSFYNNEISEKSEIFDDQFSVERPDGSNFTLKIRSTKLEDSAMYFCASSDYLAGAGADTQYFGPGTRLTVL.

The chain links TRBV6-1 to TRBJ2-1; D might be TRBD2 (6 bases). With 7 bases removed from V and 0 bases from J, the gap between germline ends came to 7 bases. Germline CDR1 reads MNHNS; CDR2 reads SASEGT. The CDR3 covers 13 residues. CDR3 bases: TGTGCCAGCACCGGGAGCTCCTACAATGAGCAGTTCTTC. Protein sequence: CASTGSSYNEQFF.

The chain couples TRBV28 to TRBJ1-3; tentatively, D is TRBD1 (6 bases). CDR1 MDHEN and CDR2 SYDVKM come from the germline V gene. Trimming took off 6 bases at V and 0 bases at J, with 15 bases between the two ends. The CDR3 length is 16 residues. For the CDR3, the DNA is TGTGCCAGCAGGGGCCAGGGGACATCCTCTGGAAACACCATATATTTT. It is translated as CASRGQGTSSGNTIYF.

The J gene is TRBJ1-1, the V gene TRBV12-5; D unclear. Germline V gene lookup returns CDR1 LGHNT and CDR2 FRNRAP. The V end lost 2 bases, the J end lost 3 bases, and 7 bases lay between the germline ends. This CDR3 is 13 amino acids long. CDR3: CASGLKVDTEAFF. In DNA form, the CDR3 reads TGTGCTAGTGGTTTGAAGGTAGACACTGAAGCTTTCTTT. The full variable domain, in which reference TRBV12-5 and TRBJ1-1 provide the parts outside the CDR3, is DARVTQTPRHKVTEMGQEVTMRCQPILGHNTVFWYRQTMMQGLELLAYFRNRAPLDDSGMPKDRFSAEMPDATLATLKIQPSEPRDSAVYFCASGLKVDTEAFFGQGTRLTVV.

CDR3: CASSSLGTSGTGGYEQYF. CDR3 in DNA: TGTGCCAGCAGCTCGCTAGGGACTAGCGGAACCGGTGGTTACGAGCAGTACTTC. J is TRBJ2-7 and V is TRBV7-2; 11 bases are shared with TRBD2. This CDR3 region has 18 residues. Germline V gene sequence: CDR1 SGHTA, CDR2 FQGNSA. Trimming took 4 bases from V and 4 from J; bases not matched to a gene: 15.